This T cell receptor beta chain emerged from a study of response to subunit inactivated influenza vaccine. Study-wide points: A suggestion made by the authors is that each seasonal influenza vaccination recruits few new T cells.

CDR1 is SEHNR, CDR2 FQNEAQ, per germline (reference sequence). The V gene end was trimmed by 8 bases and the J gene end by 4 bases; junction bases not matched to a gene: 10. The CDR3 is made up of 15 amino acids. MiXCR was run by TCRdb on the RT-PCR reads, yielding one entry per CDR3 protein. The sample records fewer than 600,000 distinct CDR3 sequences, around 7.9% being singletons. To note about this clonotype: No antigen is known for it. One base away lies a much larger clone, so this may be a sequencing read error.

The gene calls are TRBV7-9 and TRBJ1-1, with 10 bases matching TRBD1. The receptor was isolated from a man between 50 and 69 years old who received an inactivated influenza vaccine. The sample here was PBMCs from blood, taken around 2 years after vaccination. CDR3 sequence (DNA): TGTGCCAGCCGCAAGACAGGGGGCGAGGGCACTGAAGCTTTCTTT. Translating it yields CASRKTGGEGTEAFF.